The rows below give T cell receptor beta chains drawn from one sample of a study of vaccination effects on CD4 cells after COVID-19. The table came from immunoSEQ multiplex PCR; TCRdb's copy has only in-frame clones and leaves some out. The sample lists about 27,000 clones; under 75% were seen once. Antigens for these TCRs are unknown. Sequenced material: CD4+ T cells from PBMCs cultured with SARS-CoV-2 spike peptides, taken before COVID-19 vaccination. These receptors all come from a human donor who had a prior SARS-CoV-2 infection. The CDR3 runs from the conserved cysteine through the conserved F or W. The D gene is left open where the match is weak. Some rows have no size entry. The others give once, few or many, or a class for an expanded clone.

J,D,size,V,CDR3,DNA
TRBJ1-4,.,.,TRBV4-1,CASRRIGQIATNEKLFF,TGCGCCAGCAGAAGAATCGGACAGATCGCAACTAATGAAAAACTGTTTTTT
TRBJ2-1,.,.,TRBV4-1,CASSLMKGGSYNEQFF,TGCGCCAGCAGCCTTATGAAAGGGGGTAGTTACAATGAGCAGTTCTTC
TRBJ2-5,.,.,TRBV9,CASSPMGGETQYF,TGTGCCAGCAGCCCAATGGGGGGAGAGACCCAGTACTTC
TRBJ2-5,.,.,TRBV6-6,CASRPPFDPETQYF,TGTGCCAGCAGACCCCCTTTCGACCCAGAGACCCAGTACTTC
TRBJ2-7,.,.,TRBV2,CASSELPSEQYF,TGTGCCAGCAGTGAACTCCCTAGCGAGCAGTACTTC
TRBJ1-1,.,.,TRBV12-3/TRBV12-4,CASSFYRSTEAFF,TGTGCCAGCAGTTTTTACAGGTCCACTGAAGCTTTCTTT
TRBJ2-6,TRBD2,.,TRBV7-2,CASSSQGLVGVLTF,TGTGCCAGCAGCTCGCAGGGACTAGTCGGCGTCCTGACTTTC
TRBJ1-2,TRBD1,.,TRBV5-1,CASRGQYLYTF,TGCGCCAGCAGGGGACAGTATCTCTACACCTTC
TRBJ2-1,TRBD1,once,TRBV29-1,CSVSDRGGYNEQFF,TGCAGCGTATCGGACAGGGGTGGCTACAATGAGCAGTTCTTC
TRBJ2-7,.,.,TRBV19,CASSGYSWGTYEQYF,TGTGCCAGTAGCGGTTATTCTTGGGGGACCTACGAGCAGTACTTC
TRBJ2-7,TRBD2,.,TRBV11-2,CASSLTTSGGMQYF,TGTGCCAGCAGCTTAACAACTAGCGGGGGTATGCAGTACTTC
TRBJ1-5,.,.,TRBV7-8,CASSLGGGNSNQPQHF,TGTGCCAGCAGCTTAGGAGGCGGCAATAGCAATCAGCCCCAGCATTTT
TRBJ2-3,.,once,TRBV6-1,CASSEGGTVPDTQYF,TGTGCCAGCAGTGAGGGTGGGACGGTGCCAGATACGCAGTATTTT
TRBJ1-1,TRBD1,few,TRBV11-2,CASSRDRSFTEAFF,TGTGCCAGCAGCAGGGACAGGTCATTCACTGAAGCTTTCTTT
TRBJ2-3,.,.,TRBV6-5,CASTGQFTDTQYF,TGTGCCAGCACCGGACAGTTCACAGATACGCAGTATTTT
TRBJ1-2,TRBD1,.,TRBV6-1,CASSEAQWAGGNYGYTF,TGTGCCAGCAGTGAAGCGCAATGGGCAGGGGGTAACTATGGCTACACCTTC
TRBJ2-2,TRBD1,few,TRBV7-9,CASSSNRDRTTGELFF,TGTGCCAGCAGTTCAAACCGGGACAGGACCACCGGGGAGCTGTTTTTT
TRBJ1-4,.,.,TRBV5-1,CASSPRIGEKLFF,TGCGCCAGCAGCCCGAGAATCGGGGAAAAACTGTTTTTT
TRBJ2-5,TRBD1,.,TRBV11-2,CASSYRTGVEETQYF,TGTGCCAGCAGCTACCGGACAGGGGTCGAAGAGACCCAGTACTTC
TRBJ2-1,.,.,TRBV5-4,CASSRDSSSYNEQFF,TGTGCCAGCAGCCGGGACTCGAGCTCCTACAATGAGCAGTTCTTC
TRBJ2-6,.,.,TRBV5-1,CASSLTGQITSGANVLTF,TGCGCCAGCAGCTTGACTGGACAGATTACCTCTGGGGCCAACGTCCTGACTTTC
TRBJ2-2,.,.,TRBV30,CAWSVEVAGELFF,TGTGCCTGGAGTGTAGAGGTGGCCGGGGAGCTGTTTTTT
TRBJ2-4,TRBD2,.,TRBV27,CASRYHRGPAVAGGPGNIQYF,TGTGCCAGCAGGTACCACCGGGGACCGGCGGTAGCGGGAGGGCCGGGGAACATTCAGTACTTC